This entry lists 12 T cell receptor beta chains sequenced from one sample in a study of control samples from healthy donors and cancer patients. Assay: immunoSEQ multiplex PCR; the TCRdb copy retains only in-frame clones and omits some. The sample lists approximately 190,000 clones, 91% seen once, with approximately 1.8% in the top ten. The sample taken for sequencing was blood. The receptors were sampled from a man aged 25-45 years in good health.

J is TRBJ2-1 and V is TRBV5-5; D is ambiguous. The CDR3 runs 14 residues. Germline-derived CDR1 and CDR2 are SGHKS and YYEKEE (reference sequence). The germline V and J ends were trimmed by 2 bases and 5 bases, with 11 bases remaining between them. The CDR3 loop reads CASSLLLINNEQFF. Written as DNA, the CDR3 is TGTGCCAGCAGCTTACTCCTGATTAACAATGAGCAGTTCTTC.

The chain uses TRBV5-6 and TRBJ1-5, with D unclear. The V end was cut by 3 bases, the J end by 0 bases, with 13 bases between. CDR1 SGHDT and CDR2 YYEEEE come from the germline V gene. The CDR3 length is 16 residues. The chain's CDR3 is CASSSGYGYSNQPQHF. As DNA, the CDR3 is TGTGCCAGCAGCTCCGGTTACGGTTATAGCAATCAGCCCCAGCATTTT. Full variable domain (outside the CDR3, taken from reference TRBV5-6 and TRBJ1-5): DAGVTQSPTHLIKTRGQQVTLRCSPKSGHDTVSWYQQALGQGPQFIFQYYEEEERQRGNFPDRFSGHQFPNYSSELNVNALLLGDSALYLCASSSGYGYSNQPQHFGDGTRLSIL.

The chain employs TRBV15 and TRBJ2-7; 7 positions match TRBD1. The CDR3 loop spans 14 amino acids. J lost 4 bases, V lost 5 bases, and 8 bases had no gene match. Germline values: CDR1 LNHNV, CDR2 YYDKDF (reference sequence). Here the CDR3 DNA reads TGTGCCACCAGCGCAGACAGGGAATGGTACGAGCAGTACTTC. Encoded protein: CATSADREWYEQYF.

CDR3 coding DNA: TGTGCTAGTGGTTCCGAGCGGGGGACAGATACGCAGTATTTT. This sequence encodes CASGSERGTDTQYF. The chain carries TRBV12-5 and TRBJ2-3; 8 bases align to TRBD2. The CDR3 has 14 amino acids. The germline CDR1 and CDR2 sequences are LGHNT and FRNRAP. After removal of 4 bases from V and 3 bases from J, the junction contained 3 bases not matched to a gene. Drawing the rest from reference TRBV12-5 and TRBJ2-3, the complete variable domain is DARVTQTPRHKVTEMGQEVTMRCQPILGHNTVFWYRQTMMQGLELLAYFRNRAPLDDSGMPKDRFSAEMPDATLATLKIQPSEPRDSAVYFCASGSERGTDTQYFGPGTRLTVL.

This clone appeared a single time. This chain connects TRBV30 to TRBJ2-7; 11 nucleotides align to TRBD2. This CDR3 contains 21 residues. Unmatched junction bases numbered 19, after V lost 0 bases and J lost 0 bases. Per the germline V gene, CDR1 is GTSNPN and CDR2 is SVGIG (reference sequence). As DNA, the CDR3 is TGTGCCTGGAGTGTACGGGCTAGCGGGGGGATAAGTAATCCGAGCTCCTACGAGCAGTACTTC. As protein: CAWSVRASGGISNPSSYEQYF. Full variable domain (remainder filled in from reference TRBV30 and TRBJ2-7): SQTIHQWPATLVQPVGSPLSLECTVEGTSNPNLYWYRQAAGRGLQLLFYSVGIGQISSEVPQNLSASRPQDRQFILSSKKLLLSDSGFYLCAWSVRASGGISNPSSYEQYFGPGTRLTVT.

In nucleotides, the CDR3 is TGTGCCAGCAGCTTAGTCTCCGAGCAGTACTTC. It translates to CASSLVSEQYF. The chain combines TRBV7-9 with TRBJ2-7, with D unclear. V was trimmed by 1 base and J by 6 bases, leaving 4 bases between them. From germline, CDR1 is SEHNR and CDR2 FQNEAQ (reference sequence). The CDR3 has 11 amino acids.

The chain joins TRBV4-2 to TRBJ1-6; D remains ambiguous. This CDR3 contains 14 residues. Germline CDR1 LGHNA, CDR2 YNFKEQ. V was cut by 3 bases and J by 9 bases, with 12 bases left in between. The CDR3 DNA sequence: TGTGCCAGCAGCCAGAAGGGCCGGGGTTCACCCCTCCACTTT. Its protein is CASSQKGRGSPLHF.

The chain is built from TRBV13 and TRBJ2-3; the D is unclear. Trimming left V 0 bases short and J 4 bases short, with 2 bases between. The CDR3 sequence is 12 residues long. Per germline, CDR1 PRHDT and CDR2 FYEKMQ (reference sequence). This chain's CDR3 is CASSLGPDTQYF. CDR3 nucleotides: TGTGCCAGCAGCTTAGGGCCAGATACGCAGTATTTT.

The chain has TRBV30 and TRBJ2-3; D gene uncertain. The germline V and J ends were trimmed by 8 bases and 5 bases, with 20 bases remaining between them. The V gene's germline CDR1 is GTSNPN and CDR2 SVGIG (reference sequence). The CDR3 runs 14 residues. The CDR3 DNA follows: TGTGCCCGATCACTCGGGCCGGACGTAGATACGCAGTATTTT. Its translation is CARSLGPDVDTQYF.

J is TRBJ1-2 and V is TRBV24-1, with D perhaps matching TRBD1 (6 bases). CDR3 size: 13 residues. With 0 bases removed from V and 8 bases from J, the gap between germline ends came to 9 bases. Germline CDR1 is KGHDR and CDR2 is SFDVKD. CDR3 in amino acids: CATSDLDRSGYTF. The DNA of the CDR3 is TGTGCCACCAGTGATTTGGACAGGTCGGGCTACACCTTC.

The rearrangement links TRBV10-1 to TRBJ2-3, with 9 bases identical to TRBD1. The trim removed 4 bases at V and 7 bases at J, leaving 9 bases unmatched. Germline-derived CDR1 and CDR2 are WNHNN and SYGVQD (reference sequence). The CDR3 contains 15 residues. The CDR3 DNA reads TGCGCCAGCAGTGGCCCGGGACAGGGATATTATACGCAGTATTTT. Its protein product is CASSGPGQGYYTQYF.

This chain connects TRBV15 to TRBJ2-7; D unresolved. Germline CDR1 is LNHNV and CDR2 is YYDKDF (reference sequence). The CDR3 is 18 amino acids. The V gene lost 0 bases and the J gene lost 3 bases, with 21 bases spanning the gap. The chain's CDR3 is CATSRDTPSPDKLYEQYF. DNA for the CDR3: TGTGCCACCAGCAGAGACACACCCTCACCAGACAAGCTCTACGAGCAGTACTTC.